A selection of T cell receptor beta chains follows, all from one sample in a study of a mutant IDH1 vaccine in newly diagnosed glioma. Some clones are missing from TCRdb's copy, which holds only in-frame ones; the method was immunoSEQ multiplex PCR. This sample has over 55,000 clones; about 81% occur once, and the top ten carry about 8.1%. No antigen has been assigned to these receptors. The input for sequencing was PBMCs, taken from a glioma patient whose treatment included an IDH1 peptide vaccine. Receptors originate from a woman in her forties with glioma. Some clones in this sample may be carry-over from other donors' samples. Both conserved end residues are part of each CDR3. D genes are given only for firm matches. Size values are once, few and many counts, or a class for expanded clones, and some rows have none.

d_gene	j_gene	abundance	v_gene	CDR3aa	CDR3nt
.	TRBJ2-3	.	TRBV5-5	CASSLQDTFHAQYF	TGTGCCAGCAGCTTGCAGGACACCTTCCATGCGCAGTATTTT
.	TRBJ2-7	.	TRBV13	CASSPFRGHYEQYF	TGTGCCAGCAGCCCCTTCAGGGGCCACTACGAGCAGTACTTC
TRBD1	TRBJ2-7	.	TRBV14	CASSPLDRFSYEQYF	TGTGCCAGCAGCCCCTTGGACAGGTTTTCCTACGAGCAGTACTTC
.	TRBJ1-1	.	TRBV2	CASTKERGGGTEAFF	TGTGCCAGCACTAAAGAACGCGGGGGAGGCACTGAAGCTTTCTTT
.	TRBJ1-3	.	TRBV20-1	CSADGRNTIYF	TGCAGTGCGGATGGACGAAACACCATATATTTT
.	TRBJ2-7	once	TRBV19	CASSTILRGTRASYEQYF	TGTGCCAGTAGTACCATTCTAAGGGGTACCCGTGCCTCCTACGAGCAGTACTTC
.	TRBJ1-2	.	TRBV29-1	CSVDRVIYGYTF	TGCAGCGTTGACAGGGTCATTTATGGCTACACCTTC
.	TRBJ2-7	.	TRBV18	CASSPGLEDEQYF	TGTGCCAGCTCACCAGGGTTGGAAGACGAGCAGTACTTC
.	TRBJ1-3	.	TRBV19	CASRSRRSNSGNTIYF	TGTGCCAGTAGATCGCGACGGTCAAACTCTGGAAACACCATATATTTT
TRBD2	TRBJ2-1	.	TRBV7-9	CASSPLQGLAGRPEQFF	TGTGCCAGCAGCCCTCTACAAGGACTAGCGGGGCGACCTGAGCAGTTCTTC
TRBD2	TRBJ2-5	few	TRBV7-2	CASSLWVAGAKETQYF	TGTGCCAGCAGCTTATGGGTAGCGGGGGCGAAAGAGACCCAGTACTTC
.	TRBJ2-7	once	TRBV25-1	CASSEGYEQYF	TGTGCCAGCAGTGAAGGCTACGAGCAGTACTTC
.	TRBJ2-1	.	TRBV13	CAFSKQYNEQFF	TGTGCCTTCTCGAAGCAGTACAATGAGCAGTTCTTC
TRBD1	TRBJ1-1	.	TRBV5-1	CASSQQGAGEAFF	TGCGCCAGCAGCCAACAGGGGGCTGGTGAAGCTTTCTTT
.	TRBJ1-6	.	TRBV11-2	CASSGVDIEGVPLHF	TGTGCCAGCAGCGGGGTTGATATCGAAGGGGTACCCCTCCACTTT
.	TRBJ2-1	.	TRBV4-3	CASSQEARVPANEQFF	TGCGCCAGCAGCCAGGAGGCGAGGGTGCCTGCCAATGAGCAGTTCTTC
.	TRBJ1-5	.	TRBV2	CASNPDSQNQPQHF	TGTGCCAGCAACCCGGACAGTCAAAATCAGCCCCAGCATTTT
.	TRBJ2-7	.	TRBV6-5	CASSYDQGVSYEQYF	TGTGCCAGCAGTTACGACCAGGGAGTATCCTACGAGCAGTACTTC
.	TRBJ2-1	once	TRBV5-5	CASSLSPSSYNEQFF	TGTGCCAGCAGCCTTAGCCCTAGCTCCTACAATGAGCAGTTCTTC
.	TRBJ1-5	.	TRBV11-2	CASSLDPTNQPQHF	TGTGCCAGCAGCTTAGATCCCACCAATCAGCCCCAGCATTTT
.	TRBJ1-1	.	TRBV7-9	CASSLAYTEAFF	TGTGCCAGCAGCTTAGCCTACACTGAAGCTTTCTTT
TRBD1	TRBJ2-2	.	TRBV7-2	CASSPDRYTGELFF	TGTGCCAGCAGCCCGGACAGGTACACCGGGGAGCTGTTTTTT
.	TRBJ2-2	few	TRBV10-3	CATERGVLDTGELFF	TGTGCCACCGAGAGGGGAGTTTTGGACACCGGGGAGCTGTTTTTT